The source of this TCR beta chain is a study of CD8+CD57+ T cells in acquired aplastic anemia (dated by TCRdb to about 2018). About the study as a whole: DNA extracted from sorted CD4+ and CD8+ cells had a mean of approximately 3.3 ug, with a range of roughly 0.18 to 27.4 ug. A CD8+CD57+ expansion meant a frequency higher than the mean frequency seen in healthy subjects. Broad study findings and their caveats: Patients and healthy controls showed no significant difference in CD8+ Simpson's diversity (P=0.060). Around 30 CD8+ CDR3 sequences were shared between patients and controls but appeared highly expressed in patients and within their immunodominant clones.

In its sample, this clonotype was seen many times. Its antigen is unknown. No base quality values were provided; no much bigger clone lies one nucleotide off. The patients picked for sequencing were ones in whom flow cytometry had shown an expansion of CD8+CD57+ cells. Severe acquired aplastic anemia was diagnosed in all patients according to International Study of Aplastic Anemia and Agranulocytosis and Camitta criteria. At the time blood was sampled, none of the patients had received any therapy. TCR repertoires of sorted CD4+ and CD8+ blood T cells from severe aplastic anemia patients and healthy subjects were deep-sequenced in the study. Patients were enrolled in the USA under clinicaltrials.gov protocols 00001620, 01623167, 00001397, 00071045, 00081523 and 00961064. Ficoll-Paque density gradient centrifugation was used to isolate peripheral blood mononuclear cells. CD4+ and CD8+ T cells were sorted by FACS or magnetic beads before DNA extraction.

The germline V gene sets CDR1 to SQVTM and CDR2 to ANQGSEA. Inclusive of the bounding cysteine and phenylalanine, the CDR3 is 15 residues long. Only the CDR3 portion is preserved as DNA: 45 bases, with reading frame beginning at the first base. V is pared back by 7 bases and J by 1 base, with 19 bases lying between the germline termini. Genomic DNA served as template for TCR beta VDJ combination and CDR3 sequence profiling. An Illumina HiSeq 2000 was the platform used for TCR repertoire sequencing. The paper's data handling went like this. TRBV/TRBJ rearrangement plots, CDR3 size and DJ length profiles, and Simpson's diversity index were used to assess repertoires. The immunodominant clone was defined as the most abundant DNA sequence in deep sequencing data. CDR3 amino acid sequences were screened for sharing across subjects and compared with published repertoires and the VDJdb database. TCRdb trimmed the raw reads at Q25, called clones with MiXCR and kept productive beta chains. All rows with the same CDR3 protein become a single entry with the most common DNA and genes. Clone size and V and J calls follow TCRdb, not the original study. Present in this sample are fewer than 250,000 distinct CDR3 sequences, around half of which were seen just once. The biggest ten clones account for 6.5% to 10% of the sample.

Recombination connected TRBV29-1 to TRBJ1-1; TRBD1 could be the D gene, as 5 bases match. This clonotype was sampled from a human donor with aplastic anemia. The sequencing sample was made of sorted CD4+, CD8+, or CD8+CD57+ T cells (not recorded which) from PBMCs. The CDR3 is CSATTTAGKNTEAFF. The nucleotides read TGCAGCGCAACAACGACAGCGGGGAAGAACACTGAAGCTTTCTTT. Reference TRBV29-1 and TRBJ1-1 genes cover what lies past the CDR3, so the full variable domain is SAVISQKPSRDICQRGTSLTIQCQVDSQVTMMFWYRQQPGQSLTLIATANQGSEATYESGFVIDKFPISRPNLTFSTLTVSNMSPEDSSIYLCSATTTAGKNTEAFFGQGTRLTVV.